The 2 T cell receptor beta chains below all came from one sample that was sequenced in a study of cytomegalovirus exposure and HLA in healthy donors. Vbeta (60) and Jbeta (13) primers were used in the PCR. Only in-frame clones appear in the TCRdb table, and some are missing; sequencing was by immunoSEQ multiplex PCR. The repertoire consists of approximately 77,000 clones, with about 79% occurring once and the leading ten covering 7% to 9%. The material sequenced was PBMCs. Receptors were obtained from a woman aged 40 to 50 in good health and CMV-seronegative.

This clone has a handful of counts. The chain couples TRBV2 to TRBJ1-2; 10 nucleotides align to TRBD1. The CDR3 sequence is 14 residues long. The V segment lost 6 bases and the J segment 3 bases; nucleotides outside the gene matches: 4. Germline CDR1 and CDR2: SNHLY and FYNNEI. The CDR3 is CASSSGTGDYGYTF. The DNA for the CDR3 is TGTGCCAGCAGCTCCGGGACAGGGGACTATGGCTACACCTTC.

This chain connects TRBV15 to TRBJ2-1, with 14 bases lining up with TRBD2. The CDR3 consists of 15 residues. The germline V gene encodes CDR1 LNHNV and CDR2 YYDKDF (reference sequence). The V and J ends lost 5 bases and 9 bases, in that order; junction bases with no gene match: 6. In nucleotides, the CDR3 is TGTGCCACCAGCCGGGGACTAGCGGGAGTCGGTGAGCAGTTCTTC. It translates to CATSRGLAGVGEQFF.